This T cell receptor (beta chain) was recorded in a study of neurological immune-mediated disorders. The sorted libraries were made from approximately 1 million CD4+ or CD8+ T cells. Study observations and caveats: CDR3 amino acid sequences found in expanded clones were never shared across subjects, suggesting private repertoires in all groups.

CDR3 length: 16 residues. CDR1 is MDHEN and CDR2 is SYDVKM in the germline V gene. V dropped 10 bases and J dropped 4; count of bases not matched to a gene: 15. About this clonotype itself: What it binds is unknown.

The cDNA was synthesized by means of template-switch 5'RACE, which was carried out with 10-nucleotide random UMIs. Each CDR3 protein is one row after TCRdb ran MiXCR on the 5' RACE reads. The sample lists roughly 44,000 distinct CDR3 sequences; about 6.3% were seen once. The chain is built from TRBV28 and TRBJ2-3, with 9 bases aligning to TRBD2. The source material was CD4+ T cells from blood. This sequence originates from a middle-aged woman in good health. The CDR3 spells CATLRGAGGPSDTQYF. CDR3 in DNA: TGTGCCACCCTCCGTGGGGCGGGAGGGCCTTCAGATACGCAGTATTTT.